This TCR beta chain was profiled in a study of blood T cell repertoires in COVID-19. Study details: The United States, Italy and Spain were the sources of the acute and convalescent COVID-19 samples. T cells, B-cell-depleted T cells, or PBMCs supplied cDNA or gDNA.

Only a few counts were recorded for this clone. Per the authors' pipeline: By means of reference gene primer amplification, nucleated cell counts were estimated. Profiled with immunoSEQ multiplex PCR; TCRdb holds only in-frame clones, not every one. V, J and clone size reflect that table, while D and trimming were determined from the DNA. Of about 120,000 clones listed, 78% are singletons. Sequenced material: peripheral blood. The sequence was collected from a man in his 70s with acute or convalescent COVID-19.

CDR3 protein: CASAGSSYNSPLHF. The CDR3 bases are TGTGCCAGCGCGGGCAGCTCCTATAATTCACCCCTCCACTTT. The rearrangement links TRBV6-5 to TRBJ1-6; D ambiguous. V was shortened by 8 bases and J by 0 bases, with 8 bases between the two germline ends. This CDR3 comprises 14 residues. Germline-derived CDR1 and CDR2 are MNHEY and SVGAGI.